The 5 T cell receptor beta chains below all came from one sample that was sequenced in a study of molecular identifiers for immune sequencing clone quantification. TCRdb reanalysed the PCR reads using MiXCR and keeps one entry per CDR3 protein. The sample yields some 580,000 distinct CDR3 sequences, 25% seen once. The sequencing sample was made of naive CD8+ T cells from blood, with Jurkat cell RNA spiked in. Subset described: FACS-sorted CD8+CD4-CCR7+CD45RA+ naive T cells. The receptors shown here come from a human donor in good health. Some libraries in this study had Jurkat cell RNA spiked in.

A note on this clonotype: A much larger clonotype is one base distant, so this may be a read error. The V gene is TRBV7-9, the J gene TRBJ2-2; 7 bases fit TRBD2. The CDR3 consists of 15 residues. CDR1 is SEHNR, CDR2 FQNEAQ, per germline (reference sequence). This chain's CDR3 is CASSAGTTHTGELLF. DNA of the CDR3: TGTGCCAGCAGCGCCGGGACTACCCACACCGGGGAGCTGCTTTTT. Based on the CDR3 plus reference TRBV7-9 and TRBJ2-2, the full variable domain is DTGVSQNPRHKITKRGQNVTFRCDPISEHNRLYWYRQTLGQGPEFLTYFQNEAQLEKSRLLSDRFSAERPKGSFSTLEIQRTEQGDSAMYLCASSAGTTHTGELLFGEGSRLTVL.

This clonotype was picked up many times. The rearrangement uses TRBV29-1 and TRBJ2-7; 12 bases align to TRBD1. CDR1 and CDR2 (germline): SQVTM, ANQGSEA. This CDR3 has 13 amino acids. Losses at the gene ends were 7 bases for V and 7 bases for J; bases not matched to a gene: 8. The CDR3 DNA follows: TGCAGCGGCGAGGGACAGGGGGCCGGTGAGCAGTACTTC. Residues: CSGEGQGAGEQYF.

About this clonotype itself: A single base separates this from a much larger clone, so it may be a read error. The chain links TRBV4-3 to TRBJ2-3; perhaps D is TRBD1 or TRBD2 (5 bases each). CDR3 size: 16 residues. Germline V CDR1 and CDR2: LGHNA, YSLEER. The CDR3 region is CAGSQDQADNTDTQYF. Here the CDR3 DNA reads TGCGCCGGCAGCCAAGATCAAGCGGACAACACAGATACGCAGTATTTT.

In regard to this clonotype: A much bigger clone sits one base away, suggesting this may be a read error. The chain joins TRBV4-1 to TRBJ2-5, with TRBD2 identical over 11 bases. The germline gives CDR1 MGHRA, CDR2 YSYEKL. The CDR3 totals 17 residues. CDR3 residues: CASRQVLAGAVQETQYF. The CDR3 DNA follows: TGCGCCAGCCGCCAAGTACTAGCGGGGGCCGTACAAGAGACCCAGTACTTC.

Comment on this clonotype: A much larger clone sits a single nucleotide away, making a read error possible. The chain employs TRBV6-5 and TRBJ2-5; no reliable D call. This CDR3 has 16 residues. The V gene lost 2 bases and the J gene lost 1 base, with 14 bases spanning the gap. Germline CDR1 MNHEY, CDR2 SVGAGI. This CDR3 reads CASSYIQVGPQETQYF. Here the CDR3 DNA reads TGTGCCAGCAGTTACATCCAGGTCGGGCCCCAAGAGACCCAGTACTTC.